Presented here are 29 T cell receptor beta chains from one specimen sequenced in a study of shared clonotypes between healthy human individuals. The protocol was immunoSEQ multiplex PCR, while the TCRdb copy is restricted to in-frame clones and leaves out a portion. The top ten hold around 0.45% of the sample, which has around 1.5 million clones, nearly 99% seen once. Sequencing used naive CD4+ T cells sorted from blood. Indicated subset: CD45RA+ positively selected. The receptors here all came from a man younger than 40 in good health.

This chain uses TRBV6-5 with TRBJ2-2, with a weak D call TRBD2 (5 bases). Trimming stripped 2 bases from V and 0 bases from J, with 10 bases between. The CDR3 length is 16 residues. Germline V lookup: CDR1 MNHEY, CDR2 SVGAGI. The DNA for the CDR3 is TGTGCCAGCAGTTACAGGCGGACTTCGAACACCGGGGAGCTGTTTTTT. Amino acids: CASSYRRTSNTGELFF.

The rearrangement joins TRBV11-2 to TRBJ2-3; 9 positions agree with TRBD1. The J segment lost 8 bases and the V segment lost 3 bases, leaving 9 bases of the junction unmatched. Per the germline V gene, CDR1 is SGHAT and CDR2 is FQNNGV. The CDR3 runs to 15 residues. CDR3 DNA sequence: TGTGCCAGCAGCTTCTGGGACAGGGAGTTGAGTACGCAGTATTTT. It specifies CASSFWDRELSTQYF.

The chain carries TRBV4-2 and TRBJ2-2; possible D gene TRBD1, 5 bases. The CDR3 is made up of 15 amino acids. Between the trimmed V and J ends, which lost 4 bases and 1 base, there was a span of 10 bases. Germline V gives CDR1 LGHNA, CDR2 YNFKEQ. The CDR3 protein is CASSPLGQNTGELFF. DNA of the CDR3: TGTGCCAGCAGCCCCCTCGGACAGAACACCGGGGAGCTGTTTTTT.

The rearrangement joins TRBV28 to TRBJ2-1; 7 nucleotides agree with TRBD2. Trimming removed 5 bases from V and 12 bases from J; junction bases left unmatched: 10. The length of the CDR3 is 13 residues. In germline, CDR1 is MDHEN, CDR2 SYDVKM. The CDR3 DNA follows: TGTGCCAGCAGTATCCCTGGGGGGGGTGTGCAGTTCTTC. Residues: CASSIPGGGVQFF.

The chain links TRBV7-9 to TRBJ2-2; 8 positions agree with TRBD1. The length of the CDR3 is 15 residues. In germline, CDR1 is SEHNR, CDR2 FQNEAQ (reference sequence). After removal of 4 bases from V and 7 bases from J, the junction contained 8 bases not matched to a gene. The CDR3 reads CASSSWDRSGGELFF. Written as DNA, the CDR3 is TGTGCCAGCAGCTCCTGGGACAGGTCGGGCGGGGAGCTGTTTTTT.

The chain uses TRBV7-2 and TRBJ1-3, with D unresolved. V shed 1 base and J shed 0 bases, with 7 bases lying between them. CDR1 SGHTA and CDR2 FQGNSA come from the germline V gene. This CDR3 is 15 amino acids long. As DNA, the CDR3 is TGTGCCAGCAGCTTAGAACGGGGCTCTGGAAACACCATATATTTT. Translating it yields CASSLERGSGNTIYF.

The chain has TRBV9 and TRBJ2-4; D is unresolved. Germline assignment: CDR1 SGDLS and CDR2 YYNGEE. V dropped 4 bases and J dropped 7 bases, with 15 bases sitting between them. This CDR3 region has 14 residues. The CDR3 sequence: CASSNPRGANIQYF. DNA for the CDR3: TGTGCCAGCAGCAACCCTCGCGGAGCGAACATTCAGTACTTC.

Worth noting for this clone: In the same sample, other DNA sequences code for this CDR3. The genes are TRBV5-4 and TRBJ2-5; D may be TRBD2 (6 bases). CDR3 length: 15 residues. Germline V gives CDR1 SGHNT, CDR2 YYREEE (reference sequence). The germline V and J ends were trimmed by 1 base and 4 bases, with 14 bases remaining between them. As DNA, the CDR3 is TGTGCCAGCAGCTTGAGGACGGGAGAGGGAGAGACCCAGTACTTC. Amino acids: CASSLRTGEGETQYF.

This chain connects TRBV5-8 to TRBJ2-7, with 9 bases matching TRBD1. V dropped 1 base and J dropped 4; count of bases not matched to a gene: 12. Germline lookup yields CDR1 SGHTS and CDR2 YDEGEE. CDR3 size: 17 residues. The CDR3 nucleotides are TGTGCCAGCAGCTTGACCGCTGGGACAGGGAGTAGGTACGAGCAGTACTTC. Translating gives CASSLTAGTGSRYEQYF.

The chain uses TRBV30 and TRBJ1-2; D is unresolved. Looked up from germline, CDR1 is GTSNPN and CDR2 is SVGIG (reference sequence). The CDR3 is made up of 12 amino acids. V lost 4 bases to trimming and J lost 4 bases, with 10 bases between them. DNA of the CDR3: TGTGCCTGGAATCCCTCTAGCTATGGCTACACCTTC. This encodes CAWNPSSYGYTF.

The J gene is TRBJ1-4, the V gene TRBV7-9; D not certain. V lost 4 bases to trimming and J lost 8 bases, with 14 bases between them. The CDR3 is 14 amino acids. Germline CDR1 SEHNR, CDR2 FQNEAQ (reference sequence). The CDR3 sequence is CASSSSGMGEKLFF. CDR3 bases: TGTGCCAGCAGCTCGTCAGGAATGGGGGAAAAACTGTTTTTT.

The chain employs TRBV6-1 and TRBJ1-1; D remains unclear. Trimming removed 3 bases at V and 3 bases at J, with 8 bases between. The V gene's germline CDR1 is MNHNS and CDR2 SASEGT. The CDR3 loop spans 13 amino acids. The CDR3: CASSDLGDTEAFF. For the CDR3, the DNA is TGTGCCAGCAGTGACCTGGGTGACACTGAAGCTTTCTTT.

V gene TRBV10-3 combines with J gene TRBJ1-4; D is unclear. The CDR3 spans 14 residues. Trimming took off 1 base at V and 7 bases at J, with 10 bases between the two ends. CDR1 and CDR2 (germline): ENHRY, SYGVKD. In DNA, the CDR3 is TGTGCCATCAGTGAGTTGGGCGGAGGTGAAAAACTGTTTTTT. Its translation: CAISELGGGEKLFF.

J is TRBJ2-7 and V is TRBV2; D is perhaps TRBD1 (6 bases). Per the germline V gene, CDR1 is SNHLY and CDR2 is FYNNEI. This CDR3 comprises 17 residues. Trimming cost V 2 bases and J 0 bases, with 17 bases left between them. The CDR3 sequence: CASSEYRSDRTSYEQYF. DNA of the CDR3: TGTGCCAGCAGTGAATACCGATCTGACAGGACCTCCTACGAGCAGTACTTC.

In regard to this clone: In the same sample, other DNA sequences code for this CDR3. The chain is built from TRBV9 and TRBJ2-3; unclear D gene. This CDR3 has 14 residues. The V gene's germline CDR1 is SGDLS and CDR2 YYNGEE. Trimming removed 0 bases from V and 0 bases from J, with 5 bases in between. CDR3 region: CASSVVTSTDTQYF. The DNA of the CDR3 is TGTGCCAGCAGCGTAGTGACTAGCACAGATACGCAGTATTTT.

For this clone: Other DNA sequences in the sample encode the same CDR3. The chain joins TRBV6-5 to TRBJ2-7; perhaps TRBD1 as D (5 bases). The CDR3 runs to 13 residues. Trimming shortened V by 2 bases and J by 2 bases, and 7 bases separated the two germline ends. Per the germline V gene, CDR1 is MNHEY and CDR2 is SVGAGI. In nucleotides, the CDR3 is TGTGCCAGCAGTTACAGCAGGGCCTACGAGCAGTACTTC. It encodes CASSYSRAYEQYF.

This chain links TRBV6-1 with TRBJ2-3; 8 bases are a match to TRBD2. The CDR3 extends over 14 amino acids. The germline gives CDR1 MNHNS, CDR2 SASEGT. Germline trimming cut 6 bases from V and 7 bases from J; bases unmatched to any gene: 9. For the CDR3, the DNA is TGTGCCAGCAGAATCCAGCGGGGGCTATATACGCAGTATTTT. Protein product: CASRIQRGLYTQYF.

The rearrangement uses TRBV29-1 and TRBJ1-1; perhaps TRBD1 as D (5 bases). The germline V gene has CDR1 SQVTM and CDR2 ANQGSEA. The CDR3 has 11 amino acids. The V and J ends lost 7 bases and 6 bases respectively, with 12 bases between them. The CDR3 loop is CSDRITAEAFF. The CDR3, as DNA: TGCAGCGACAGGATCACGGCTGAAGCTTTCTTT. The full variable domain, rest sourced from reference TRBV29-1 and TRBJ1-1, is SAVISQKPSRDICQRGTSLTIQCQVDSQVTMMFWYRQQPGQSLTLIATANQGSEATYESGFVIDKFPISRPNLTFSTLTVSNMSPEDSSIYLCSDRITAEAFFGQGTRLTVV.

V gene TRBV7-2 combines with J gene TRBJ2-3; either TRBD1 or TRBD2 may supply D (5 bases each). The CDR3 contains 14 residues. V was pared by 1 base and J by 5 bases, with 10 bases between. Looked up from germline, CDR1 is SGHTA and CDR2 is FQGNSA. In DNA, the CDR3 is TGTGCCAGCAGCTTAGAGGGGCGGGTAGATACGCAGTATTTT. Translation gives CASSLEGRVDTQYF.

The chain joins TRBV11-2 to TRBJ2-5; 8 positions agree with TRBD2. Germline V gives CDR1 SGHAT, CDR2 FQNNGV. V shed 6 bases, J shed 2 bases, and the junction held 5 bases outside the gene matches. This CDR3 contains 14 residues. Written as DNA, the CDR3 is TGTGCCAGCAGTAAAGCGGGAGTGCAAGAGACCCAGTACTTC. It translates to CASSKAGVQETQYF.

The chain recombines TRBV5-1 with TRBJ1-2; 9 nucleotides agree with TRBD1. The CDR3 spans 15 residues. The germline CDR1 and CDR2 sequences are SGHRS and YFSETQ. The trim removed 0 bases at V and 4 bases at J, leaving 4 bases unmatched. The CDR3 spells CASSLVGTGTYGYTF. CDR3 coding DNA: TGCGCCAGCAGCTTGGTTGGGACAGGGACCTATGGCTACACCTTC.

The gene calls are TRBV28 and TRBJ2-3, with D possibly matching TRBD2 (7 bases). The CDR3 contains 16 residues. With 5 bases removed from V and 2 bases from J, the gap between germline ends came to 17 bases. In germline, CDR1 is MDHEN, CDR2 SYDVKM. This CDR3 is CASSPTGRAVTDTQYF. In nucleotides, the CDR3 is TGTGCCAGCAGTCCCACAGGGAGGGCAGTCACAGATACGCAGTATTTT.

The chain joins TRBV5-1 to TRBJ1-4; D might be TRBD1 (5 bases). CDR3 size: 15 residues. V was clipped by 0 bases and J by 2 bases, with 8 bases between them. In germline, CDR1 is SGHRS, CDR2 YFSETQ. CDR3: CASSLGRDTNEKLFF. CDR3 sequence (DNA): TGCGCCAGCAGCTTGGGCAGGGACACTAATGAAAAACTGTTTTTT.

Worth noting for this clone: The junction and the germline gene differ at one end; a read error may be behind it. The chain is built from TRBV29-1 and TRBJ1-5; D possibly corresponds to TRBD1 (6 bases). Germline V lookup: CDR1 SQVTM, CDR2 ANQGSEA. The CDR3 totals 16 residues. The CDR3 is CSVEEGAFGGNHPQHF. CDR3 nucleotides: TGCAGCGTTGAAGAGGGGGCCTTCGGGGGGAATCATCCCCAGCATTTT.

The CDR3 DNA reads as TGTGCCAGCAGTATTAATACAGGGTACAATGAGCAGTTCTTC. Translation gives CASSINTGYNEQFF. The chain uses TRBV28 and TRBJ2-1; tentative D call: TRBD1 (6 bases). Germline values: CDR1 MDHEN, CDR2 SYDVKM. Trimming took off 5 bases at V and 4 bases at J, with 12 bases between the two ends. This CDR3 has 14 amino acids.

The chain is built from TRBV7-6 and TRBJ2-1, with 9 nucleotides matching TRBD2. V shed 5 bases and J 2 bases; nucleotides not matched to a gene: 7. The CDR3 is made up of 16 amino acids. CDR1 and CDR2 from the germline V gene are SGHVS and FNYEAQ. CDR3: CASSLGAGGPYNEQFF. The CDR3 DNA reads TGTGCCAGCAGCCTCGGGGCGGGAGGGCCCTACAATGAGCAGTTCTTC.

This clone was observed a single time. The CDR3 nucleotides are TGTGCCAGCAGTACAGTAGGGGGACCCGCCTACAATGAGCAGTTCTTC. Encoded protein: CASSTVGGPAYNEQFF. V gene TRBV2 combines with J gene TRBJ2-1, with D tentatively TRBD1 (6 bases). V was trimmed by 5 bases and J by 2 bases, leaving 16 bases between them. The germline CDR1 and CDR2 sequences are SNHLY and FYNNEI. The CDR3 consists of 16 residues.

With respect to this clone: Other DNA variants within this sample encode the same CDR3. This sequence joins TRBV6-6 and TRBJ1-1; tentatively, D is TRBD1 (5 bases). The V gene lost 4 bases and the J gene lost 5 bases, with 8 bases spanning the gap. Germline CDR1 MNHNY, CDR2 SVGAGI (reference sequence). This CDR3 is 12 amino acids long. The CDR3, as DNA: TGTGCCAGCAGTTTTGGGGGGACTGAAGCTTTCTTT. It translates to CASSFGGTEAFF.

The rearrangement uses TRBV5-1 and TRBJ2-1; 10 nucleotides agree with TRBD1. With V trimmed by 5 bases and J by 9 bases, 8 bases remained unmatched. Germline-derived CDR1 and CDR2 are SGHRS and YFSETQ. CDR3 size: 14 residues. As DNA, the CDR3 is TGCGCCAGCAGTTCCCCGACAGGGGGCTTTGAGCAGTTCTTC. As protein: CASSSPTGGFEQFF. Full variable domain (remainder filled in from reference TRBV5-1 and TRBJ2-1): KAGVTQTPRYLIKTRGQQVTLSCSPISGHRSVSWYQQTPGQGLQFLFEYFSETQRNKGNFPGRFSGRQFSNSRSEMNVSTLELGDSALYLCASSSPTGGFEQFFGPGTRLTVL.